One and the same sample provided the 22 T cell receptor beta chains below, sequenced in a study of T cells in Graves' hyperthyroidism and ophthalmopathy. The TCR beta CDR3 regions underwent amplification using RNA transcripts as the source. A first-round RT-PCR of the TCR CDR3 used the HTBI primer set. MiXCR, applied by TCRdb to the multiplex PCR reads, yields one record per CDR3 protein. The top ten clones hold around 17% of a sample with 500,000 to 650,000 distinct CDR3 sequences, more than 15% of them seen once. Sequenced input: blood. All receptors come from a woman aged 18-29 years with Graves' ophthalmopathy.

The chain has TRBV12-3 or TRBV12-4 and TRBJ2-2, with D hard to call. The CDR3 runs 15 residues. Between the trimmed V and J ends, which lost 7 bases and 1 base, there was a span of 13 bases. The CDR3 DNA is TGTGCCAGCACACCATCGGACGAGAACACCGGGGAGCTGTTTTTT. Translating gives CASTPSDENTGELFF.

The chain links TRBV4-1 to TRBJ1-6; no firm D call. Trimming removed 1 base from V and 5 bases from J, with 6 bases in between. The CDR3 covers 14 residues. Germline loops: CDR1 MGHRA, CDR2 YSYEKL. The CDR3 loop reads CASSQAQDNSPLHF. The CDR3 coding sequence is TGCGCCAGCAGCCAAGCGCAGGATAATTCACCCCTCCACTTT.

This clonotype has just a few counts. This chain uses TRBV2 with TRBJ2-3; D remains unclear. The germline V gene has CDR1 SNHLY and CDR2 FYNNEI. CDR3 length: 13 residues. V dropped 6 bases and J dropped 2 bases, with 9 bases sitting between them. Here the CDR3 reads CASRTFLTDTQYF. The CDR3 bases are TGTGCCAGCAGGACCTTTCTCACAGATACGCAGTATTTT.

There are many counts of this clonotype. The chain has TRBV12-3 or TRBV12-4 and TRBJ2-7; tentatively, D is TRBD2 (6 bases). The length of the CDR3 is 13 residues. V lost 7 bases to trimming and J lost 5 bases, with 15 bases between them. The CDR3 DNA reads TGTGCCAGCACCCCCGGGACTTATAACGAGCAGTACTTC. The encoded protein is CASTPGTYNEQYF.

This clonotype was counted only a few times. The rearrangement uses TRBV12-3 or TRBV12-4 and TRBJ2-1; 10 nucleotides agree with TRBD1. CDR3 length equals 15 residues. V trimming: 5 bases; J trimming: 3 bases; junction bases outside the gene matches: 4. In nucleotides, the CDR3 is TGTGCCAGCAGTAGGGACAGGGGATACTACAATGAGCAGTTCTTC. Its protein product is CASSRDRGYYNEQFF.

The chain links TRBV20-1 to TRBJ2-5, with 7 bases aligning to TRBD2. The germline gives CDR1 DFQATT, CDR2 SNEGSKA (reference sequence). The trim removed 4 bases at V and 0 bases at J, leaving 8 bases unmatched. This CDR3 contains 15 residues. CDR3 loop: CSATMMGGDQETQYF. The DNA for the CDR3 is TGCAGTGCTACCATGATGGGGGGGGACCAAGAGACCCAGTACTTC.

This clonotype was recorded many times. The rearrangement uses TRBV20-1 and TRBJ2-3; a possible D gene is TRBD1 (6 bases). The CDR3 has 14 amino acids. Between the trimmed V and J ends, which lost 3 bases and 2 bases, there was a span of 12 bases. CDR1 is DFQATT and CDR2 is SNEGSKA in the germline V gene (reference sequence). CDR3 coding DNA: TGCAGTGCTAGCAAGACAGGTTACACAGATACGCAGTATTTT. Translating gives CSASKTGYTDTQYF.

In this sample, this clonotype turned up many times. This chain links TRBV27 with TRBJ1-5; perhaps TRBD1 as D (5 bases). Trimming left V 10 bases short and J 6 bases short, with 16 bases between. Germline CDR1 is MNHEY and CDR2 is SMNVEV (reference sequence). CDR3 length: 13 residues. The chain's CDR3 is CATSREAAQPQHF. The CDR3 DNA is TGTGCCACCAGCAGGGAAGCGGCTCAGCCCCAGCATTTT.

The rearrangement uses TRBV7-3 and TRBJ2-3; 7 positions match TRBD2. The germline gives CDR1 SGHTA, CDR2 FQGTGA. The CDR3 runs 14 residues. After removal of 4 bases from V and 6 bases from J, the junction contained 7 bases not matched to a gene. The CDR3 region is CASSWGGVLDTQYF. CDR3 in DNA: TGTGCCAGCAGCTGGGGGGGGGTACTGGATACGCAGTATTTT.

This clonotype was detected ten times or more. This chain connects TRBV28 to TRBJ2-3; TRBD2 agrees at 7 bases. The ends lost 4 bases at V and 2 bases at J; junction bases unmatched: 9. Germline CDR1 is MDHEN and CDR2 is SYDVKM. The CDR3 sequence is 16 residues long. CDR3: CASSSTTSKDTDTQYF. CDR3 DNA sequence: TGTGCCAGCAGTTCCACGACTAGCAAGGACACAGATACGCAGTATTTT.

Regarding this clonotype: This may come from a read error, since a much larger clone is one base off. The rearrangement uses TRBV12-3 or TRBV12-4 and TRBJ2-2, with 8 bases matching TRBD2. CDR3 length: 16 residues. The CDR3 DNA reads TGTGCCAGCAGTCCACGGACTAGCCCACACACCGGGGAGCTGCTTTTT. This gives the protein CASSPRTSPHTGELLF.

This clonotype occurred many times. The V and J genes are TRBV7-8 and TRBJ2-5; 11 positions match TRBD2. This CDR3 region has 16 residues. Germline loops: CDR1 SGHVS, CDR2 FQNEAQ. Losses at the gene ends were 5 bases for V and 5 bases for J; bases not matched to a gene: 10. The DNA for the CDR3 is TGTGCCAGCAGCCCCCTTGGGACTAGCGGCGGGGAGACCCAGTACTTC. This translates into CASSPLGTSGGETQYF.

Concerning this clonotype itself: An end of the junction does not agree with germline; a read error may underlie this. J is TRBJ2-7 and V is TRBV4-1, with 8 bases that match TRBD2. In germline, CDR1 is MGHRA, CDR2 YSYEKL. This CDR3 region has 17 residues. This CDR3 reads CASSQVGRAAGVAEQYF. Here the CDR3 DNA reads TGTGCCAGCAGCCAAGTTGGTCGGGCAGCGGGGGTGGCGGAGCAGTACTTC.

This clonotype has ten or more counts. The chain is built from TRBV7-2 and TRBJ2-5; D not certain. The CDR3 is 13 residues long. V was pared by 3 bases and J by 3 bases, with 8 bases between. CDR1 SGHTA and CDR2 FQGNSA come from the germline V gene. The CDR3 reads CASSLWQKETQYF. CDR3 nucleotides: TGTGCCAGCAGCTTGTGGCAGAAAGAGACCCAGTACTTC.

In its sample, this clonotype was seen many times. The chain is built from TRBV6-2 or TRBV6-3 and TRBJ2-7; 7 nucleotides align to TRBD2. Trimming removed 8 bases from V and 3 bases from J; junction bases left unmatched: 10. CDR3 length: 14 amino acids. CDR1 and CDR2 from the germline V gene are MNHEY and SVGEGT. CDR3 amino acids: CASRRAGTNYEQYF. CDR3 sequence (DNA): TGTGCCAGCCGACGTGCCGGGACTAACTACGAGCAGTACTTC.

V gene TRBV4-3 combines with J gene TRBJ2-7; the D is unclear. This CDR3 has 14 residues. Germline-derived CDR1 and CDR2 are LGHNA and YSLEER. Trimming cost V 1 base and J 2 bases, with 9 bases left between them. CDR3 residues: CASSQGRNAYEQYF. In DNA, the CDR3 is TGCGCCAGCAGCCAAGGGAGAAATGCCTACGAGCAGTACTTC.

This clonotype was counted at least ten times. The rearrangement joins TRBV27 to TRBJ1-2; TRBD1 might be the D (6 bases). V was cut by 8 bases and J by 3 bases, with 16 bases left in between. CDR1 MNHEY and CDR2 SMNVEV come from the germline V gene (reference sequence). This CDR3 has 14 amino acids. CDR3 coding DNA: TGTGCCAGCGGACGACAGGCGCTGCACTATGGCTACACCTTC. It specifies CASGRQALHYGYTF.

This chain links TRBV20-1 with TRBJ2-5, with 12 bases aligning to TRBD2. Germline CDR1 is DFQATT and CDR2 is SNEGSKA (reference sequence). Germline trimming cut 1 base from V and 4 bases from J; bases unmatched to any gene: 7. CDR3 size: 16 residues. The CDR3 nucleotides read TGCAGTGCTAGAGCGCGGACTAGCGGGGACTCAGAGACCCAGTACTTC. This encodes CSARARTSGDSETQYF.

This clonotype was detected ten times or more. V gene TRBV5-1 combines with J gene TRBJ2-1; D gene uncertain. The CDR3 is made up of 11 amino acids. Germline-derived CDR1 and CDR2 are SGHRS and YFSETQ. V was clipped by 8 bases and J by 8 bases, with 11 bases between them. The CDR3 sequence is CARVHFYEQFF. The CDR3 region has the DNA TGCGCCAGGGTTCATTTTTATGAGCAGTTCTTC.

This clonotype showed up just a few times. The gene calls are TRBV27 and TRBJ2-1; D is possibly TRBD2 (5 bases). CDR1 is MNHEY and CDR2 is SMNVEV in the germline V gene (reference sequence). Trimming left V 8 bases short and J 14 bases short, with 19 bases between. The CDR3 runs 12 residues. The CDR3: CASRDAGRSKFF. In DNA, the CDR3 is TGTGCCAGCCGTGATGCGGGCCGGAGCAAGTTCTTC.

This clonotype was observed at least ten times. The chain uses TRBV11-3 and TRBJ2-1, with D possibly being TRBD1 or TRBD2 (5 bases each). The CDR3 loop spans 15 amino acids. Germline lookup yields CDR1 SGHNT and CDR2 YENEEA. Trimming left V 7 bases short and J 0 bases short, with 13 bases between. CDR3 residues: CASKKGPSSYNEQFF. CDR3 coding DNA: TGTGCCAGCAAGAAGGGACCCAGCTCCTACAATGAGCAGTTCTTC.

The sample holds a few counts of this clonotype. The chain is built from TRBV7-3 and TRBJ1-2; D remains ambiguous. Germline CDR1 is SGHTA and CDR2 is FQGTGA. This CDR3 comprises 13 residues. Trimming left V 5 bases short and J 4 bases short, with 11 bases between. CDR3: CASSGPQAYGYTF. DNA of the CDR3: TGTGCCAGCAGCGGCCCCCAGGCCTATGGCTACACCTTC.